This entry concerns a single T cell receptor (beta chain). The antigen is not known. The sample originates from a study of T cell responses to AZD1222 COVID-19 vaccine. The repertoire was sequenced with immunoSEQ multiplex PCR; TCRdb's copy has only in-frame clones and lacks some. The data hold 100,000 to 120,000 clones, with about 81% observed a single time. Findings and limits, study-wide: Reportedly, nearly half of unique spike TCRs recognized epitopes outside B.1.351/B.1.1.7 mutations. The study sampled repertoires only after the peak T cell response. A mostly white British donor set with more females was recruited, and clonal diversity was possibly underestimated.

V shed 1 base and J shed 3 bases, with 7 bases lying between them. The CDR3 runs 13 residues. CDR1 is LGHDT and CDR2 is YNNKEL in the germline V gene (reference sequence). The sample consisted of peripheral blood, taken on day 0 of AZD1222 vaccination. The gene calls are TRBV3-1 (or the pseudogene TRBV3-2) and TRBJ2-7; D unclear. The clonotype originates from an adult in good health. CDR3 amino acids: CASSQVTGYEQYF. CDR3 DNA sequence: TGTGCCAGCAGCCAAGTGACCGGCTACGAGCAGTACTTC.